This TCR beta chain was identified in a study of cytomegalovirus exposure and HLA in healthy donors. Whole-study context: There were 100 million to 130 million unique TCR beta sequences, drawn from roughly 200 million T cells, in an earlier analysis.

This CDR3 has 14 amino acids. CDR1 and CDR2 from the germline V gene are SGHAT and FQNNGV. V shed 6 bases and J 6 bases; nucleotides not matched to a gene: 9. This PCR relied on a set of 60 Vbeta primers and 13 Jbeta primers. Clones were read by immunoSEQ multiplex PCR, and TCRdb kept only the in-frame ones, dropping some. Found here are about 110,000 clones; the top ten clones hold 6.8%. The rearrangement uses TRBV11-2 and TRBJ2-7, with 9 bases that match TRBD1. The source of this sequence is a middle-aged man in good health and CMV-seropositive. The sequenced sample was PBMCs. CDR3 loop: CASRARDRAPEQYF. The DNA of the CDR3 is TGTGCCAGCAGGGCCCGGGACAGGGCACCCGAGCAGTACTTC.